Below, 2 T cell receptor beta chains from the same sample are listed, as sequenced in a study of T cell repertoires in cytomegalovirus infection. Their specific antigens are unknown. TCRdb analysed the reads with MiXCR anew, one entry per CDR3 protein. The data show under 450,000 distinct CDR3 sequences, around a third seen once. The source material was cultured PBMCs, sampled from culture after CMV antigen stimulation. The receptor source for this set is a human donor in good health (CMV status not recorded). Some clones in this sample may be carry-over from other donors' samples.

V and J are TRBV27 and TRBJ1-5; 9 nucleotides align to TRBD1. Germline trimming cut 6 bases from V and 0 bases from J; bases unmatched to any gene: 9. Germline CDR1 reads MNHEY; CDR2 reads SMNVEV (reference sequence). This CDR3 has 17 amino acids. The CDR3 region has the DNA TGTGCCAGCAGCAAGGGACAGGGACTGTATAGCAATCAGCCCCAGCATTTT. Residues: CASSKGQGLYSNQPQHF.

The CDR3 here is CASSLQGGVNTEAFF. For the CDR3, the DNA is TGTGCCAGCAGCTTACAAGGGGGAGTGAACACTGAAGCTTTCTTT. The rearrangement uses TRBV7-6 and TRBJ1-1; a possible D gene is TRBD1 (6 bases). CDR1 is SGHVS, CDR2 FNYEAQ, per germline. Trimming removed 2 bases at V and 0 bases at J, with 10 bases between. The CDR3 runs 15 residues. The variable domain in full, completed from reference TRBV7-6 and TRBJ1-1, reads GAGVSQSPRYKVTKRGQDVALRCDPISGHVSLYWYRQALGQGPEFLTYFNYEAQQDKSGLPNDRFSAERPEGSISTLTIQRTEQRDSAMYRCASSLQGGVNTEAFFGQGTRLTVV.